The 28 T cell receptor beta chains below come from one sample, sequenced in a study of regulatory T cells in long-lasting Graves disease. According to the study, TCR beta libraries were built with iRepertoire HTBI primers and CDR3-region Arm-PCR. TCRdb re-called the multiplex PCR reads with MiXCR, one entry per CDR3 protein. Among 550,000 to 650,000 distinct CDR3 sequences, about 16% were seen once, and the ten largest hold around 12%. Time point here: newly diagnosed GD, antithyroid drugs for less than 3 months. From PBMCs, RNA was extracted and then used to make the TCR library. The same sample was also studied in work on T cells in Graves' hyperthyroidism and ophthalmopathy.

This specimen consisted of peripheral blood mononuclear cells (PBMCs), obtained at new diagnosis, from a patient treated with antithyroid drugs. These receptors originate from a man between 18 and 35 years old with Graves disease.

This clonotype has just a few counts. The gene calls are TRBV6-1 and TRBJ1-2, with TRBD1 identical over 10 bases. V shed 5 bases, J shed 4 bases, and the junction held 7 bases outside the gene matches. Germline assignment: CDR1 MNHNS and CDR2 SASEGT. This CDR3 contains 15 residues. The CDR3 reads CASSRDRGRAYGYTF. The CDR3 DNA follows: TGTGCCAGCAGTCGCGACAGGGGGCGCGCCTATGGCTACACCTTC.

At least ten counts were recorded for this clonotype. V and J are TRBV6-5 and TRBJ2-5; 7 bases match TRBD2. The germline V gene encodes CDR1 MNHEY and CDR2 SVGAGI. The CDR3 extends over 11 amino acids. V lost 4 bases and J lost 11; bases outside the gene matches: 4. The CDR3 DNA reads as TGTGCCAGCAGTTTAGCGGGCGCTCAGTACTTC. This encodes CASSLAGAQYF.

This clonotype was seen ten or more times. The rearrangement uses TRBV28 and TRBJ1-2, with D perhaps TRBD1 (5 bases). CDR1 MDHEN and CDR2 SYDVKM come from the germline V gene. Trimming removed 2 bases from V and 3 bases from J, with 10 bases in between. This CDR3 is built from 14 residues. This CDR3 reads CASSLRGRYYGYTF. CDR3 DNA: TGTGCCAGCAGTTTACGGGGCAGATACTATGGCTACACCTTC.

The chain employs TRBV27 and TRBJ2-1; D gene uncertain. Germline lookup yields CDR1 MNHEY and CDR2 SMNVEV (reference sequence). The CDR3 loop spans 13 amino acids. V lost 5 bases and J 2 bases, leaving 7 bases between the germline ends. The DNA of the CDR3 is TGTGCCAGCAGTCGATACACCTACAATGAGCAGTTCTTC. This sequence encodes CASSRYTYNEQFF.

This clonotype was picked up a small number of times. This chain links TRBV20-1 with TRBJ2-5, with 10 bases matching TRBD2. After removal of 5 bases from V and 7 bases from J, the junction contained 13 bases not matched to a gene. CDR3 length: 15 amino acids. Per the germline V gene, CDR1 is DFQATT and CDR2 is SNEGSKA (reference sequence). CDR3: CSAFSRSGRGRTQYF. The CDR3 region has the DNA TGCAGTGCTTTTTCCCGGAGCGGGAGGGGCAGGACCCAGTACTTC.

The rearrangement uses TRBV4-2 and TRBJ2-2; perhaps TRBD2 as D (5 bases). The germline V gene has CDR1 LGHNA and CDR2 YNFKEQ. This CDR3 is 14 amino acids long. V lost 8 bases and J 7 bases, leaving 17 bases between the germline ends. The CDR3 protein is CASRPLGAGGELFF. The CDR3 bases are TGTGCCAGCCGCCCGTTGGGCGCGGGCGGGGAGCTGTTTTTT.

This clonotype came up a few times. This CDR3 reads CASSSSVGPGANVLTF. CDR3 sequence (DNA): TGTGCCAGCAGCTCCTCCGTGGGCCCTGGGGCCAACGTCCTGACTTTC. The rearrangement links TRBV13 to TRBJ2-6; no clear D gene. The CDR3 is made up of 16 amino acids. Trimming removed 4 bases from V and 2 bases from J, with 12 bases in between. The germline gives CDR1 PRHDT, CDR2 FYEKMQ (reference sequence).

The J gene is TRBJ2-5, the V gene TRBV4-1, with 10 positions matching TRBD2. This CDR3 has 17 amino acids. Germline CDR1 and CDR2: MGHRA and YSYEKL. The V segment lost 1 base and the J segment 9 bases; nucleotides outside the gene matches: 14. CDR3 sequence: CASSQVVAGGTTEAQYF. In DNA, the CDR3 is TGCGCCAGCAGCCAAGTTGTAGCGGGAGGAACAACGGAGGCCCAGTACTTC.

The chain carries TRBV5-1 and TRBJ2-4, with D uncertain. Trimming cost V 2 bases and J 0 bases, with 9 bases left between them. Germline V gene data show CDR1 as SGHRS and CDR2 as YFSETQ. The CDR3 is made up of 15 amino acids. The CDR3 bases are TGCGCCAGCAGCTTAGGTGCGCTAGCCAAAAACATTCAGTACTTC. Its protein product is CASSLGALAKNIQYF.

This clonotype was detected many times. The rearrangement links TRBV7-8 to TRBJ2-5; the D gene is possibly TRBD1 (6 bases). The CDR3 has 14 residues. Germline lookup yields CDR1 SGHVS and CDR2 FQNEAQ. Trimming cost V 1 base and J 5 bases, with 11 bases left between them. This CDR3 reads CASSLDPGDETQYF. CDR3 nucleotides: TGTGCCAGCAGCTTAGATCCAGGGGATGAGACCCAGTACTTC.

In this sample, this clonotype turned up many times. V usage is TRBV20-1 and J usage is TRBJ2-1, with TRBD2 as a possible D gene (5 bases). CDR3 length: 14 amino acids. V lost 3 bases and J lost 2, with 11 bases in between. Germline assignment: CDR1 DFQATT and CDR2 SNEGSKA (reference sequence). The CDR3, as DNA: TGCAGTGCTAGCGAGGGAGCCGCCTACAATGAGCAGTTCTTC. Translating gives CSASEGAAYNEQFF.

This clonotype was seen a handful of times. This sequence joins TRBV29-1 and TRBJ1-1; 7 bases map to TRBD1. V shed 4 bases, J shed 10 bases, and the junction held 12 bases outside the gene matches. The CDR3 contains 13 residues. Looked up from germline, CDR1 is SQVTM and CDR2 is ANQGSEA. The CDR3 DNA reads TGCAGCGTTGTTATTGGGACAGCTTTCGGAGCTTTCTTT. It translates to CSVVIGTAFGAFF.

This chain connects TRBV6-1 to TRBJ1-1; D gene uncertain. Germline CDR1 MNHNS, CDR2 SASEGT. Deletions cut 2 bases from V and 1 base from J, with 8 bases between. This CDR3 region has 14 residues. The chain's CDR3 is CASSERQPNTEAFF. DNA for the CDR3: TGTGCCAGCAGTGAAAGGCAGCCGAACACTGAAGCTTTCTTT.

The chain couples TRBV12-3 or TRBV12-4 to TRBJ2-5; TRBD1 is a possible D gene (6 bases). Deletions cut 5 bases from V and 5 bases from J, with 9 bases between. This CDR3 contains 12 residues. Written as DNA, the CDR3 is TGTGCCAGCAGTGGACAGCAGGAGACCCAGTACTTC. This encodes CASSGQQETQYF.

This clonotype was observed a few times. This chain connects TRBV19 to TRBJ2-7, with a tentative D call TRBD2 (6 bases). The CDR3 runs to 17 residues. With 5 bases removed from V and 2 bases from J, the gap between germline ends came to 22 bases. Per germline, CDR1 LNHDA and CDR2 SQIVND (reference sequence). CDR3 protein: CASSVTYIAARTYEQYF. The CDR3 DNA reads TGTGCCAGTAGTGTTACGTATATAGCGGCTCGTACCTACGAGCAGTACTTC.

V and J are TRBV12-3 or TRBV12-4 and TRBJ2-2; TRBD1 might be the D (5 bases). V lost 5 bases and J lost 3, with 7 bases in between. There are 13 residues in the CDR3. The CDR3 coding sequence is TGTGCCAGCAGTCGCAGGGACACCGGGGAGCTGTTTTTT. As protein: CASSRRDTGELFF.

The V gene is TRBV11-2, the J gene TRBJ2-1; D unresolved. CDR3 length equals 13 residues. Germline CDR1 and CDR2: SGHAT and FQNNGV. The ends were cut back, 1 base at V and 8 bases at J, with 9 bases in the middle. The CDR3 DNA reads TGTGCCAGCAGCTTAGCCGAGAGCTATGAGCAGTTCTTC. Translated, it gives CASSLAESYEQFF. The whole variable domain, filled in from reference TRBV11-2 and TRBJ2-1, reads EAGVAQSPRYKIIEKRQSVAFWCNPISGHATLYWYQQILGQGPKLLIQFQNNGVVDDSQLPKDRFSAERLKGVDSTLKIQPAKLEDSAVYLCASSLAESYEQFFGPGTRLTVL.

This clonotype occurred once. V gene TRBV5-5 combines with J gene TRBJ2-2; maybe TRBD2 (5 bases). The CDR3 extends over 12 amino acids. CDR1 and CDR2 (germline): SGHKS, YYEKEE (reference sequence). V lost 4 bases, J lost 7 bases, and 8 bases lay in between. DNA for the CDR3: TGTGCCAGCAGCCTCGACTACGGGGAGCTGTTTTTT. Translating gives CASSLDYGELFF.

This clonotype was observed a few times. The chain is built from TRBV5-1 and TRBJ2-6; 12 bases match TRBD1. The CDR3 consists of 17 residues. With V trimmed by 3 bases and J by 2 bases, 3 bases remained unmatched. Germline V lookup: CDR1 SGHRS, CDR2 YFSETQ. CDR3 nucleotides: TGCGCCAGCAGCTCGGGACAGGGGGCTCCTGGGGCCAACGTCCTGACTTTC. This codes for CASSSGQGAPGANVLTF.

The chain has TRBV30 and TRBJ1-5, with a possible D match to TRBD1 (6 bases). Germline V gene lookup returns CDR1 GTSNPN and CDR2 SVGIG (reference sequence). CDR3 length: 16 amino acids. Trimming took off 5 bases at V and 0 bases at J, with 17 bases between the two ends. CDR3 nucleotides: TGTGCCTGGGGGAGGGAGGGGGGTGGTAGCAATCAGCCCCAGCATTTT. Amino acid sequence: CAWGREGGGSNQPQHF.

This clonotype was recorded many times. The V call is TRBV7-9, the J call TRBJ2-7; 8 nucleotides agree with TRBD2. The CDR3 loop spans 15 amino acids. The ends lost 0 bases at V and 3 bases at J; junction bases unmatched: 4. The germline CDR1 and CDR2 sequences are SEHNR and FQNEAQ (reference sequence). The CDR3 loop reads CASSLASGALYEQYF. Written as DNA, the CDR3 is TGTGCCAGCAGCTTAGCTAGCGGGGCCCTCTACGAGCAGTACTTC.

This clonotype was seen at least ten times. The chain employs TRBV29-1 and TRBJ2-3; 9 bases fit TRBD2. Germline assignment: CDR1 SQVTM and CDR2 ANQGSEA. With V trimmed by 6 bases and J by 0 bases, 7 bases remained unmatched. This CDR3 has 15 amino acids. Written as DNA, the CDR3 is TGCAGCGTCGGCCTAGCGGGATCTAGCACAGATACGCAGTATTTT. Encoded protein: CSVGLAGSSTDTQYF.

The chain couples TRBV11-2 to TRBJ2-1; unclear D gene. The germline V and J ends were trimmed by 2 bases and 5 bases, with 10 bases remaining between them. The CDR3 loop spans 14 amino acids. Per germline, CDR1 SGHAT and CDR2 FQNNGV. CDR3: CASSLMGSHNEQFF. The CDR3 DNA follows: TGTGCCAGCAGCTTAATGGGGTCCCACAATGAGCAGTTCTTC.

This clonotype occurred many times. The J gene is TRBJ1-1, the V gene TRBV11-2; 9 positions agree with TRBD1. The CDR3 spans 15 residues. Germline-derived CDR1 and CDR2 are SGHAT and FQNNGV. Trimming took 3 bases from V and 4 from J; bases not matched to a gene: 6. The CDR3 DNA reads TGTGCCAGCAGCTTCCCGGGACAGGGAGGCACTGAAGCTTTCTTT. As protein: CASSFPGQGGTEAFF.

This clonotype was detected many times. The chain joins TRBV27 to TRBJ2-7; 7 bases line up with TRBD1. The V and J ends lost 3 bases and 2 bases, in that order; junction bases with no gene match: 4. Germline V gene sequence: CDR1 MNHEY, CDR2 SMNVEV (reference sequence). This CDR3 has 14 amino acids. The CDR3 here is CASSFKDRTYEQYF. CDR3 sequence (DNA): TGTGCCAGCAGTTTTAAGGACAGGACCTACGAGCAGTACTTC.

This clonotype was seen many times. The V and J genes are TRBV28 and TRBJ2-6; D tentatively fits TRBD1 or TRBD2 (6 bases each). From germline, CDR1 is MDHEN and CDR2 SYDVKM. The ends were cut back, 4 bases at V and 3 bases at J, with 10 bases in the middle. CDR3 length: 15 amino acids. The CDR3 reads CASSSGALGANVLTF. CDR3 nucleotide sequence: TGTGCCAGCAGTTCGGGGGCGCTTGGGGCCAACGTCCTGACTTTC.

This clonotype was seen many times. J is TRBJ1-4 and V is TRBV28; perhaps TRBD1 as D (6 bases). Germline CDR1 reads MDHEN; CDR2 reads SYDVKM. With 2 bases removed from V and 8 bases from J, the gap between germline ends came to 12 bases. This CDR3 region has 14 residues. The CDR3 loop reads CASSLRQGREKLFF. The CDR3 DNA sequence: TGTGCCAGCAGTTTACGGCAGGGGAGGGAAAAACTGTTTTTT.

The chain employs TRBV27 and TRBJ1-4; D gene unclear. There are 15 residues in the CDR3. V was shortened by 6 bases and J by 10 bases, with 21 bases between the two germline ends. CDR1 is MNHEY, CDR2 SMNVEV, per germline (reference sequence). The CDR3, as DNA: TGTGCCAGCAGCCTACGATTCGGGATGAGCGGAAAACTGTTTTTT. Protein sequence: CASSLRFGMSGKLFF.